This TCR beta chain was identified in a study of blood T cell repertoires in COVID-19. At the level of the study: Acute and convalescent COVID-19 samples came from the United States, Italy and Spain. T cells, B-cell-depleted T cells, or PBMCs supplied cDNA or gDNA.

The Seattle site enrolled patients during active infection and followed them longitudinally. After removal of 5 bases from V and 0 bases from J, the junction contained 13 bases not matched to a gene. This CDR3 is built from 19 residues. Germline V lookup: CDR1 MNHEY, CDR2 SVGEGT. Methods used by the authors: Counts of nucleated cells, estimated from reference gene primer amplification, were obtained. This table comes from immunoSEQ multiplex PCR, and its TCRdb copy is limited to in-frame clones, with some not included. Clonal size and the V and J genes are those of that table, whereas D and trimming came from the DNA. The sample shows 250,000 to 350,000 clones, 70% to 85% of them seen only once.

This TCR was recovered from a human donor with COVID-19, enrolled during active disease. The donor label of this sample is uncertain. The sequenced material came from peripheral blood. The J gene is TRBJ2-4, the V gene TRBV6-2 or TRBV6-3; TRBD1 matches 10 bases. In nucleotides, the CDR3 is TGTGCCAGCAGTAACCACGGGACAGGGGTTTTTCTAGCCAAAAACATTCAGTACTTC. This codes for CASSNHGTGVFLAKNIQYF.